Shown below are 21 T cell receptor beta chains from a single sample sequenced in a study of blood T cell repertoires in COVID-19. Sequencing was performed with immunoSEQ multiplex PCR; in TCRdb, only in-frame clones are kept and a portion is missing. The profile shows about 320,000 clones, about 87% of them singletons. Sequencing input: PBMCs or T cells enriched from blood (not recorded which). These receptors were taken from a woman younger than 35 who had recovered from COVID-19.

This chain joins TRBV6-5 and TRBJ1-2; 8 bases line up with TRBD1. The CDR3 is 13 amino acids. The V segment lost 6 bases and the J segment 7 bases; nucleotides outside the gene matches: 7. Germline CDR1 is MNHEY and CDR2 is SVGAGI. This CDR3 reads CASRLTGDPGYTF. The DNA for the CDR3 is TGTGCCAGCAGATTGACAGGGGATCCTGGCTACACCTTC.

The rearrangement joins TRBV5-1 to TRBJ2-1; D perhaps matches TRBD1 (5 bases). CDR3 length equals 14 residues. CDR1 and CDR2 (germline): SGHRS, YFSETQ. The germline V and J ends were trimmed by 1 base and 8 bases, with 13 bases remaining between them. The CDR3 nucleotides read TGCGCCAGCAGCTTGAACAGGCATTACGATGAGCAGTTCTTC. Translated: CASSLNRHYDEQFF.

The sample holds a few counts of this clone. The chain joins TRBV10-3 to TRBJ1-2, with TRBD1 matching over 7 bases. The germline V gene has CDR1 ENHRY and CDR2 SYGVKD. The CDR3 extends over 14 amino acids. V shed 4 bases, J shed 3 bases, and the junction held 5 bases outside the gene matches. CDR3: CAISGRQGDYGYTF. As DNA, the CDR3 is TGTGCCATCAGTGGGCGACAGGGAGACTATGGCTACACCTTC.

This clone was picked up one time. The rearrangement joins TRBV7-2 to TRBJ1-5; 7 bases agree with TRBD1. The germline V gene has CDR1 SGHTA and CDR2 FQGNSA. The CDR3 covers 16 residues. Trimming removed 2 bases from V and 6 bases from J; junction bases left unmatched: 10. Here the CDR3 DNA reads TGTGCCAGCAGCTTATTTAGGACAGGCCAGGGTCAGCCCCAGCATTTT. It encodes CASSLFRTGQGQPQHF.

The V gene is TRBV7-8, the J gene TRBJ1-3, with a weak D call TRBD1 (6 bases). Trimming left V 5 bases short and J 3 bases short, with 14 bases between. This CDR3 spans 15 amino acids. From germline, CDR1 is SGHVS and CDR2 FQNEAQ. The CDR3 bases are TGTGCCAGCAGCCCCATGGACAGTTTTGGAAACACCATATATTTT. This translates into CASSPMDSFGNTIYF.

The chain uses TRBV7-9 and TRBJ2-5; D is ambiguous. Germline V CDR1 and CDR2: SEHNR, FQNEAQ (reference sequence). The CDR3 is 13 amino acids. Trimming removed 2 bases from V and 5 bases from J, with 9 bases in between. The CDR3 nucleotides are TGTGCCAGCAGCTTATACGGTCCGGAGACCCAGTACTTC. Residues: CASSLYGPETQYF.

The sample holds a few counts of this clone. The chain carries TRBV21-1 and TRBJ2-7; the table calls TRBD2, which could not be checked here. TRBV21-1 constitutes a pseudogene. The CDR3 extends over 13 amino acids. Written as DNA, the CDR3 is TGTGCCAGCATCTCGGGGTTCTCCTACGAGCAGTACTTC. Translation: CASISGFSYEQYF.

This clone was seen a few times. J is TRBJ1-5 and V is TRBV21-1. TRBV21-1 is an annotated pseudogene. CDR3 length: 20 amino acids. CDR3 nucleotide sequence: TGTGCCAGCAATTCCGGCCCGGAACCTGATATATCGGGTAGCAATCAGCCCCAGCATTTT. Translation gives CASNSGPEPDISGSNQPQHF.

The CDR3 region has the DNA TGTGCCAGCAGCCAGCTTCCGGGACAGGGGGCGCGGGGCACTGAAGCTTTCTTT. Its translation: CASSQLPGQGARGTEAFF. V is TRBV7-9 and J is TRBJ1-1, with TRBD1 identical over 12 bases. V lost 5 bases, J lost 4 bases, and 14 bases stayed unmatched. Looked up from germline, CDR1 is SEHNR and CDR2 is FQNEAQ (reference sequence). The CDR3 length is 18 residues.

The rearrangement links TRBV5-1 to TRBJ1-4, with D possibly being TRBD1 (6 bases). The CDR3 extends over 15 amino acids. The germline V gene encodes CDR1 SGHRS and CDR2 YFSETQ. Between the trimmed V and J ends, which lost 4 bases and 5 bases, there was a span of 15 bases. The CDR3 protein is CASSVRPGGNEKLFF. CDR3 nucleotides: TGCGCCAGCAGCGTAAGGCCGGGGGGCAATGAAAAACTGTTTTTT.

The J gene is TRBJ1-2, the V gene TRBV7-8; TRBD1 agrees at 11 bases. The trim removed 4 bases at V and 7 bases at J, leaving 2 bases unmatched. Germline values: CDR1 SGHVS, CDR2 FQNEAQ. The CDR3 has 13 residues. DNA for the CDR3: TGTGCCAGCAGCTCGGGACAGGGGGTTGGCTACACCTTC. It yields the protein CASSSGQGVGYTF.

This clone was recorded once. The chain carries TRBV2 and TRBJ2-2, with D unresolved. V lost 2 bases and J lost 4, with 8 bases in between. The CDR3 covers 14 residues. Germline lookup yields CDR1 SNHLY and CDR2 FYNNEI. As DNA, the CDR3 is TGTGCCAGCAGTGAAAAAACTTCCACCGGGGAGCTGTTTTTT. The encoded protein is CASSEKTSTGELFF.

This chain connects TRBV19 to TRBJ1-1, with 9 bases that match TRBD1. Germline CDR1 and CDR2: LNHDA and SQIVND (reference sequence). The J segment lost 1 base and the V segment lost 3 bases, leaving 6 bases of the junction unmatched. The CDR3 runs 16 residues. In DNA form, the CDR3 reads TGTGCCAGTAGTATTTTACTGGGACAGGGGAACACTGAAGCTTTCTTT. The encoded protein is CASSILLGQGNTEAFF.

The gene calls are TRBV24-1 and TRBJ2-1; 14 nucleotides line up with TRBD2. The CDR3 covers 20 residues. The ends lost 3 bases at V and 0 bases at J; junction bases unmatched: 9. From germline, CDR1 is KGHDR and CDR2 SFDVKD. This chain's CDR3 is CATSDPTSGGGRNSYNEQFF. CDR3 nucleotide sequence: TGTGCCACCAGTGATCCGACTAGCGGGGGGGGAAGAAACTCCTACAATGAGCAGTTCTTC.

This clone came up a few times. The V call is TRBV4-3, the J call TRBJ1-2; possible D gene TRBD1, 6 bases. The germline V gene encodes CDR1 LGHNA and CDR2 YSLEER. The CDR3 has 15 amino acids. V gave up 0 bases and J gave up 7 bases, with 15 bases separating them. The CDR3 protein is CASSQDLRGDGGYTF. The CDR3 DNA is TGCGCCAGCAGCCAAGATCTCAGGGGCGACGGTGGCTACACCTTC.

The chain employs TRBV5-1 and TRBJ1-1; no clear D. V gave up 1 base and J gave up 7 bases, with 8 bases separating them. Looked up from germline, CDR1 is SGHRS and CDR2 is YFSETQ. The CDR3 is 12 residues long. CDR3 amino acids: CASSLNSGEAFF. Written as DNA, the CDR3 is TGCGCCAGCAGCTTGAATAGTGGTGAAGCTTTCTTT.

This rearrangement joins TRBV3-1 (or the pseudogene TRBV3-2) to TRBJ1-2; possibly TRBD1 for D (5 bases). Trimming removed 0 bases at V and 8 bases at J, with 16 bases between. This CDR3 region has 15 residues. Germline V gives CDR1 LGHDT, CDR2 YNNKEL (reference sequence). In nucleotides, the CDR3 is TGTGCCAGCAGCCAAGATTGGGGCATCGGAGACGGCTACACCTTC. Translating it yields CASSQDWGIGDGYTF.

The rearrangement links TRBV18 to TRBJ1-2; TRBD1 aligns across 8 bases. J was trimmed by 4 bases and V by 6 bases; bases with no gene match: 7. The CDR3 has 14 residues. Germline CDR1 KGHSH, CDR2 LQKENI. The DNA for the CDR3 is TGTGCCAGCTCTGGAGGACAGGGTGGCTATGGCTACACCTTC. It encodes CASSGGQGGYGYTF.

This clone has a handful of counts. The chain joins TRBV28 to TRBJ1-3; 7 nucleotides line up with TRBD1. Germline CDR1 MDHEN, CDR2 SYDVKM. The CDR3 contains 14 residues. Trimming at V came to 10 bases and at J to 0 bases, leaving 6 bases not matched to a gene. CDR3 amino acids: CATLTGNSGNTIYF. CDR3 sequence (DNA): TGTGCCACCCTGACAGGGAACTCTGGAAACACCATATATTTT.

This chain joins TRBV7-2 and TRBJ2-7, with 12 bases that match TRBD2. CDR1 and CDR2 from the germline V gene are SGHTA and FQGNSA. The V gene end was trimmed by 1 base and the J gene end by 6 bases; junction bases not matched to a gene: 7. The CDR3 has 16 residues. The DNA of the CDR3 is TGTGCCAGCAGCTTAGGACTAGCGGGGGCTTTAGGCGAGCAGTACTTC. It is translated as CASSLGLAGALGEQYF.

In nucleotides, the CDR3 is TGTGCCAGCAGACCGGGAGTAGCGGGCTCCTACGAGCAGTACTTC. It translates to CASRPGVAGSYEQYF. The genes are TRBV2 and TRBJ2-7, with TRBD2 identical over 7 bases. CDR3 length: 15 amino acids. From germline, CDR1 is SNHLY and CDR2 FYNNEI. V was clipped by 6 bases and J by 0 bases; unmatched bases: 8.